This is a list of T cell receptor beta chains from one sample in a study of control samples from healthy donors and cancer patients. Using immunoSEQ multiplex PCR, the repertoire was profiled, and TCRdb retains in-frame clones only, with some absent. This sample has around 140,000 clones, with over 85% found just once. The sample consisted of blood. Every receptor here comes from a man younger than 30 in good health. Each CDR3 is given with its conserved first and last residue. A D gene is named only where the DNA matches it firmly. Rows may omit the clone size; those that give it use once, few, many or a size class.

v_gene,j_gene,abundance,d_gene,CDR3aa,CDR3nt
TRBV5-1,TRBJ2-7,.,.,CASSPAGWERGYEQYF,TGCGCCAGCAGCCCGGCAGGGTGGGAAAGGGGATACGAGCAGTACTTC
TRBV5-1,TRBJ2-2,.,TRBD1,CASSPGQGYFLSNTGELFF,TGCGCCAGCAGCCCAGGACAGGGTTATTTCCTCTCGAACACCGGGGAGCTGTTTTTT
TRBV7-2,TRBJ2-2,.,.,CASSFKGLPGELFF,TGTGCCAGCAGCTTTAAAGGGCTCCCCGGGGAGCTGTTTTTT
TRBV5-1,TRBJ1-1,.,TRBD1,CASRVGQGNTEAFF,TGCGCCAGCAGGGTGGGACAGGGGAACACTGAAGCTTTCTTT
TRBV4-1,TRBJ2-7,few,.,CASSQDLGNYEQYF,TGCGCCAGCAGCCAAGATTTAGGAAACTACGAGCAGTACTTC
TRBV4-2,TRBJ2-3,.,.,CASSQDTSRSDTQYF,TGTGCCAGCAGCCAAGATACCTCAAGGAGCGATACGCAGTATTTT
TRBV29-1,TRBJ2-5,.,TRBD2,CSVAAGGETQYF,TGCAGCGTAGCGGCGGGGGGTGAGACCCAGTACTTC
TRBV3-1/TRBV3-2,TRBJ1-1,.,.,CASSQDRRGKAFF,TGTGCCAGCAGCCAAGATAGGAGGGGAAAAGCTTTCTTT
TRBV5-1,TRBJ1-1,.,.,CASSFPGKTEAFF,TGCGCCAGCAGCTTTCCAGGGAAAACTGAAGCTTTCTTT
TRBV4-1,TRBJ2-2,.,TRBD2,CASSQGFWGGNTGELFF,TGCGCCAGCAGCCAAGGATTCTGGGGGGGGAACACCGGGGAGCTGTTTTTT
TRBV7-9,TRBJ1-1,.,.,CASSLEEGTEAFF,TGTGCCAGCAGCTTAGAAGAGGGAACTGAAGCTTTCTTT
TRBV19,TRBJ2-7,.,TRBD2,CASRRGGGASSSYEQYF,TGTGCCAGCCGGCGCGGCGGGGGGGCTTCAAGCTCCTACGAGCAGTACTTC
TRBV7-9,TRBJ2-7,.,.,CASSPGGNEQYF,TGTGCCAGCAGCCCTGGGGGGAACGAGCAGTACTTC
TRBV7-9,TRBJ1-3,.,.,CASSHLGEQRLSGNTIYF,TGTGCCAGCAGCCACCTCGGGGAACAGCGCCTGTCTGGAAACACCATATATTTT
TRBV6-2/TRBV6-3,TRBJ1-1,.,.,CASSPPGEAEAFF,TGTGCCAGCAGTCCACCTGGCGAGGCGGAAGCTTTCTTT
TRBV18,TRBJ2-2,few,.,CASSPVSGQPNTGELFF,TGTGCCAGCTCACCTGTTTCGGGACAACCGAACACCGGGGAGCTGTTTTTT
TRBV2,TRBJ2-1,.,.,CASSGPGDEQFF,TGTGCCAGCAGCGGCCCGGGGGATGAGCAGTTCTTC
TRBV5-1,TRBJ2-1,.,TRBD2,CASSFGTSGYNEQFF,TGCGCCAGCAGTTTCGGGACTAGCGGGTACAATGAGCAGTTCTTC
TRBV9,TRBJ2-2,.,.,CASSPGDWVRLFF,TGTGCCAGCAGCCCGGGGGACTGGGTTCGGCTGTTTTTT
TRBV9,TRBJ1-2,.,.,CASSVDGFNYGYTF,TGTGCCAGCAGCGTAGACGGCTTTAACTATGGCTACACCTTC
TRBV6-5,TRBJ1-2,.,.,CASSYGGRDYGYTF,TGTGCCAGCAGTTACGGGGGGCGCGACTATGGCTACACCTTC
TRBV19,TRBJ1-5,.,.,CASSMRGSFGNQPQHF,TGTGCCAGTAGTATGAGAGGTAGTTTCGGTAATCAGCCCCAGCATTTT
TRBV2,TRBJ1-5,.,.,CASSGELQPQHF,TGTGCCAGCAGTGGGGAGCTACAGCCCCAGCATTTT
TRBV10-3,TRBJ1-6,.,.,CAISESWLAPLHF,TGTGCCATCAGTGAGTCGTGGTTAGCACCCCTCCACTTT
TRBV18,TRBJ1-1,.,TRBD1,CASAPQGAGTEAFF,TGTGCCAGCGCCCCCCAGGGGGCGGGAACTGAAGCTTTCTTT
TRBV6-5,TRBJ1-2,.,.,CASRRDPLTGYTF,TGTGCCAGCAGGCGGGACCCACTTACAGGCTACACCTTC
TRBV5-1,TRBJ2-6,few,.,CASSWDAFAGANVLTF,TGCGCCAGCAGCTGGGATGCTTTCGCTGGGGCCAACGTCCTGACTTTC
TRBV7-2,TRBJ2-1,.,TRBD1,CASSLTGVEQFF,TGTGCCAGCAGCCTGACAGGGGTTGAGCAGTTCTTC
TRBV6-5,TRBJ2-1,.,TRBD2,CASSPGLASYNEQFF,TGTGCCAGCAGTCCAGGACTAGCTTCCTACAATGAGCAGTTCTTC
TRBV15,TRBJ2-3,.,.,CATSRDEGPDTQYF,TGTGCCACCAGCAGAGATGAGGGGCCAGATACGCAGTATTTT
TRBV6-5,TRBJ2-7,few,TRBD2,CASSRTSGGPDEQYF,TGTGCCAGCAGCCGGACTAGCGGGGGGCCGGACGAGCAGTACTTC
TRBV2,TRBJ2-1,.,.,CASSESLQQSYNEQFF,TGTGCCAGCAGTGAAAGCTTACAGCAATCCTACAATGAGCAGTTCTTC
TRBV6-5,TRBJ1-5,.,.,CASSRGHNQPQHF,TGTGCCAGCAGTAGGGGCCACAATCAGCCCCAGCATTTT
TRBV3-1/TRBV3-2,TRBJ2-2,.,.,CASSHGWNGELFF,TGTGCCAGCAGCCATGGTTGGAACGGGGAGCTGTTTTTT
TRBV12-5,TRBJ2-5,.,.,CASGLSRTQTQYF,TGTGCTAGTGGTTTGTCCCGGACCCAGACCCAGTACTTC
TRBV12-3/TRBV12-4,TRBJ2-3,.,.,CASSRTDTQYF,TGTGCCAGCAGCCGGACAGATACGCAGTATTTT
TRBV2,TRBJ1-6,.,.,CASSPDTLNSPLHF,TGTGCCAGCAGTCCAGACACCCTTAATTCACCCCTCCACTTT
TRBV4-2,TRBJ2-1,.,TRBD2,CASSQDLAGGRNEQFF,TGTGCCAGCAGCCAAGATTTAGCGGGGGGGCGAAATGAGCAGTTCTTC
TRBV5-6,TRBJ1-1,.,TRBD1,CASSFRDRATEAFF,TGTGCCAGCAGCTTCCGGGACAGGGCCACTGAAGCTTTCTTT
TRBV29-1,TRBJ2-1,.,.,CSVDRRGTGGEQFF,TGCAGCGTTGACCGGCGGGGAACCGGAGGTGAGCAGTTCTTC
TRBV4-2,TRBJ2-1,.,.,CASSSGLRSYNEQFF,TGTGCCAGCAGCTCTGGCCTCCGTTCCTACAATGAGCAGTTCTTC
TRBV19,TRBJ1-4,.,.,CASNQPGPTNEKLFF,TGTGCCAGTAATCAGCCAGGGCCAACTAATGAAAAACTGTTTTTT
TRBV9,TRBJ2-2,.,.,CASSDTNTGELFF,TGTGCCAGCAGCGATACGAACACCGGGGAGCTGTTTTTT
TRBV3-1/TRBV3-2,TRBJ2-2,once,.,CASSQAGELFF,TGTGCCAGCAGCCAAGCCGGGGAGCTGTTTTTT
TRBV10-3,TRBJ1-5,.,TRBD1,CAISAAGGLQPQHF,TGTGCCATCAGTGCCGCAGGGGGGCTGCAGCCCCAGCATTTT
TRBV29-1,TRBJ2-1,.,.,CSVEGTIDEQFF,TGCAGCGTTGAAGGGACAATCGATGAGCAGTTCTTC
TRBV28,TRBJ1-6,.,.,CASNSPTATLRNKNSPLHF,TGTGCCAGCAACTCCCCCACGGCGACGCTGAGGAACAAAAATTCACCCCTCCACTTT
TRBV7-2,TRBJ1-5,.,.,CASSLDPPTDIISPQHF,TGTGCCAGCAGCTTAGACCCGCCGACAGATATAATCAGCCCCCAGCATTTT
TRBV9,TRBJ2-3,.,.,CASSVAGGFSTDTQYF,TGTGCCAGCAGCGTAGCGGGGGGCTTTTCCACAGATACGCAGTATTTT
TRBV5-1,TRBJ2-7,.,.,CASSLGLSPEQYF,TGCGCCAGCAGCTTGGGTCTGTCTCCCGAGCAGTACTTC
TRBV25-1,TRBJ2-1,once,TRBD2,CASTSGGAYEQFF,TGTGCCAGCACTAGCGGGGGGGCGTATGAGCAGTTCTTC